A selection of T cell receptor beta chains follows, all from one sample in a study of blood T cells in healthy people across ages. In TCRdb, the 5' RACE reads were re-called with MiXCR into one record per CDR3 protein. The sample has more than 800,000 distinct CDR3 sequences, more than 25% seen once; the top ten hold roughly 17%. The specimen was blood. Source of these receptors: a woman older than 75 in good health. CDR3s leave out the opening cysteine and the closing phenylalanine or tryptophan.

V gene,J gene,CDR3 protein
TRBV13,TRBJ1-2,ASSFRQGPYGYT
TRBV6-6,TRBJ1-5,ASRPGQGASNQPQH
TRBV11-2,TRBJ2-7,ASSYGRTYEQY
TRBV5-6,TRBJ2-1,ASSPRVQRGGTLGYEQF
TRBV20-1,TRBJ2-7,SAPRDYRYEQY
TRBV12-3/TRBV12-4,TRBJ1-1,ASSLGLREKAF
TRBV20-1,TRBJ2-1,SARPSLGEQF
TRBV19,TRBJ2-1,ASRVRGVDEQF
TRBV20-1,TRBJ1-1,SAGTGREAF
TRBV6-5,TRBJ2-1,ASNQGGAYNEQF
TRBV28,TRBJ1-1,ASTTLGKTEAF
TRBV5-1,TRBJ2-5,ASSLTTGVQETQY
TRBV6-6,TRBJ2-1,ASSQRHQGTNEQF
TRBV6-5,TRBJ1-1,ASSYGDRVNTEAF
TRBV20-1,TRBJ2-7,SASDSGPSGRQDEQY
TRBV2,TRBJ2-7,ATKPGTGGYEQY
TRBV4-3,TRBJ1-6,ASSQVARAPLH
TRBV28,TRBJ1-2,ASSIPQGNNYGYT
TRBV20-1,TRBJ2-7,SAPGAGTGFAGPQY
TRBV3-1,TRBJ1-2,ASSQPGGENYGYT
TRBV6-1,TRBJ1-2,ASTAGPSYSNYGYT
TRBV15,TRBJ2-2,ATHRGGPNTGELF
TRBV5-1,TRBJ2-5,ASSANQETQY
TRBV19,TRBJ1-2,ASSGPDRAYGYT
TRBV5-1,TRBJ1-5,AGSLGAQGLGGNQPQH
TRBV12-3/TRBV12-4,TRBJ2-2,ASQDGPGGMGGELF
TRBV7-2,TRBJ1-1,ASSLGDRGVRGAF
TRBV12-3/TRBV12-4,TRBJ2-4,ASLQGSGAKNIQY
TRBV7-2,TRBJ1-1,ASSQTLTTEAF
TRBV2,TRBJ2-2,ASIRTSSNTGELC
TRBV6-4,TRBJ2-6,ASSDGGQPSGANVLT
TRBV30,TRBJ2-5,AWSGKGLPETQY
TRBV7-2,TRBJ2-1,ASSLHPKAGYQETQF
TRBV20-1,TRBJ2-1,SARVRGPYNEQF